This TCR beta chain was retrieved from a study of beta chain features in type 1 diabetes. Study-level background: Patients did not differ from healthy donors in age, gender or cell yield. Sorted cells numbering roughly 100,000,000 were examined across all samples.

Sequencing targeted expressed TCRB transcripts, as all isolated RNA had been reverse transcribed. Using immunoSEQ multiplex PCR, the repertoire was profiled, and TCRdb retains in-frame clones only, with some absent. The table has 200,000 to 250,000 clones, 11% to 15% seen once. Notes on the study in general: A greater similarity of naive, central memory and Treg TCRB repertoires was seen among patients than among healthy donors. People with Type 1 diabetes carried modestly yet significantly shorter TCRB CDR3s in all four CD4+ subsets.

CD45RO/CCR7/CD25/CD127/CD95/CD27 staining was used to isolate CD4+ naive, central memory, regulatory and stem cell-like memory cells by sorting. A few counts support this clone. The antigen remains undetermined. CDR1 KGHSH and CDR2 LQKENI come from the germline V gene. The CDR3 is made up of 15 amino acids. The V gene lost 2 bases and the J gene lost 5 bases, with 16 bases spanning the gap. Sample: naive CD4+ T cells from blood. The chain combines TRBV18 with TRBJ2-7; TRBD1 is a possible D gene (6 bases). The receptor's source is a young man with type 1 diabetes. DNA for the CDR3: TGTGCCAGCTCACCAATTTCCCAGGGGCAGAACGAGCAGTACTTC. It yields the protein CASSPISQGQNEQYF.